Following are 2 T cell receptor beta chains from one sample sequenced in a study of PD-L1 blockade in urothelial cancer. Profiled with immunoSEQ multiplex PCR; TCRdb holds only in-frame clones, not every one. The sample carries more than 30,000 clones, 87% recorded once. This material consisted of PBMCs, taken around atezolizumab (anti-PD-L1) treatment. Receptors were obtained from a man between 45 and 60 years old with urothelial cancer.

This chain links TRBV6-6 with TRBJ2-1; the D gene is possibly TRBD1 (5 bases). The V and J ends lost 7 bases and 9 bases respectively, with 19 bases between them. The CDR3 is 14 amino acids. CDR1 and CDR2 (germline): MNHNY, SVGAGI (reference sequence). DNA of the CDR3: TGTGCCAGCAACCCGGGCCATAAGGGGTCTGAGCAGTTCTTC. Protein product: CASNPGHKGSEQFF.

The chain couples TRBV5-8 to TRBJ2-2; TRBD2 might be the D (6 bases). The germline gives CDR1 SGHTS, CDR2 YDEGEE. The CDR3 consists of 14 residues. The germline V and J ends were trimmed by 3 bases and 7 bases, with 13 bases remaining between them. In DNA, the CDR3 is TGTGCCAGCAGCTGGACACTAGCAATCGGGGAGCTGTTTTTT. Translating it yields CASSWTLAIGELFF.